The sequence of this T cell receptor beta chain was determined in a study of blood T cell repertoires in COVID-19. Turning to the study itself: Some COVID-19 samples were acute and others convalescent; all came from the United States, Italy and Spain. In each case, the material was cDNA or gDNA derived from T cells, B-cell-depleted T cells, or PBMCs.

In the authors' workflow: Scientists estimated how many nucleated cells there were by amplifying reference gene primers. The data were produced by immunoSEQ multiplex PCR, yet TCRdb's version contains in-frame clones alone and is incomplete. Clone size and the V and J calls come from that table; the DNA yielded D and trimming. The table lists about 140,000 clones, approximately 80% of them singletons. The germline V gene has CDR1 LGHNA and CDR2 YNFKEQ. With V trimmed by 0 bases and J by 2 bases, 3 bases remained unmatched. The CDR3 contains 16 residues. The sample taken for sequencing was peripheral blood. The rearrangement links TRBV4-2 to TRBJ1-2, with 10 nucleotides matching TRBD1. The origin of this receptor is a woman older than 75 in a cohort sampled during active or convalescent COVID-19. CDR3 in DNA: TGTGCCAGCAGCCAAGATGGGACAGGGGACAACTATGGCTACACCTTC. The encoded protein is CASSQDGTGDNYGYTF.